Below, 9 T cell receptor beta chains from the same sample are listed, as sequenced in a study of Graves' ophthalmopathy and Graves' hyperthyroidism. RNA served as the template for amplifying TCR beta CDR3 regions. Second-round multiplex PCR came after a first-round RT-PCR that employed HTBI primers. One entry per CDR3 protein results from TCRdb running MiXCR on the multiplex PCR reads. The sample has 500,000 to 600,000 distinct CDR3 sequences, under 40% seen once; the top ten hold about 4%. Material: peripheral blood or thyroid tissue (not recorded which). The receptors here all came from an adult man with Graves' hyperthyroidism.

Only a few counts were recorded for this clonotype. This may be a read error, as it is one base from a much larger clone. The chain employs TRBV20-1 and TRBJ1-1; weak D call: TRBD1 (5 bases). There are 10 residues in the CDR3. The germline V gene has CDR1 DFQATT and CDR2 SNEGSKA (reference sequence). CDR3 region: CSAWTSEASF. The CDR3 region has the DNA TGCAGTGCTTGGACATCTGAAGCTTCCTTT.

The chain combines TRBV14 with TRBJ2-5; D not certain. The V gene lost 0 bases and the J gene lost 5 bases, with 16 bases spanning the gap. This CDR3 is 16 amino acids long. CDR1 is SGHDN, CDR2 FVKESK, per germline. The CDR3 nucleotides are TGTGCCAGCAGCCAAGAAGGAAAGGGAATTGGCGAGACCCAGTACTTC. Translation: CASSQEGKGIGETQYF.

This clonotype has at least ten counts. This chain uses TRBV2 with TRBJ1-2; D ambiguous. Trimming removed 3 bases from V and 8 bases from J, with 4 bases in between. Germline V gene data show CDR1 as SNHLY and CDR2 as FYNNEI. This CDR3 is 10 amino acids long. The CDR3 reads CASSDGGYTF. The CDR3 DNA sequence: TGTGCCAGCAGTGATGGGGGCTACACCTTC. Full variable domain (remainder filled in from reference TRBV2 and TRBJ1-2): EPEVTQTPSHQVTQMGQEVILRCVPISNHLYFYWYRQILGQKVEFLVSFYNNEISEKSEIFDDQFSVERPDGSNFTLKIRSTKLEDSAMYFCASSDGGYTFGSGTRLTVV.

This clonotype occurred many times. The genes are TRBV11-2 and TRBJ2-6; D gene ambiguous. Trimming removed 6 bases at V and 4 bases at J, with 13 bases between. The CDR3 runs to 15 residues. From germline, CDR1 is SGHAT and CDR2 FQNNGV. CDR3 sequence: CASRAFRSGANVLTF. The CDR3 region has the DNA TGTGCCAGCAGAGCTTTTCGCAGCGGGGCCAACGTCCTGACTTTC.

This clonotype occurred many times. The J gene is TRBJ2-5, the V gene TRBV7-2; possible D gene TRBD2, 5 bases. This CDR3 has 14 residues. V shed 0 bases and J shed 4 bases, with 9 bases lying between them. Germline assignment: CDR1 SGHTA and CDR2 FQGNSA. The CDR3 DNA reads as TGTGCCAGCAGCTTAGCCGGGAACCCAGAGACCCAGTACTTC. Translation: CASSLAGNPETQYF.

This clonotype was recorded at least ten times. This chain links TRBV5-6 with TRBJ1-3; no definite D call. Germline CDR1 reads SGHDT; CDR2 reads YYEEEE. The V gene lost 4 bases and the J gene lost 5 bases, with 10 bases spanning the gap. CDR3 size: 13 residues. CDR3 DNA sequence: TGTGCCAGCAGCAACTGGGATCGAAACACCATATATTTT. Its protein product is CASSNWDRNTIYF.

This clonotype has ten or more counts. V and J are TRBV7-2 and TRBJ2-5, with TRBD2 matching over 9 bases. V lost 0 bases to trimming and J lost 5 bases; unmatched junction nucleotides: 4. CDR1 is SGHTA, CDR2 FQGNSA, per germline. The length of the CDR3 is 15 residues. CDR3 amino acids: CASSLASREGETQYF. CDR3 nucleotides: TGTGCCAGCAGCTTAGCGTCGCGGGAGGGGGAGACCCAGTACTTC.

V usage is TRBV20-1 and J usage is TRBJ2-3; TRBD2 matches 7 bases. The trim removed 6 bases at V and 2 bases at J, leaving 11 bases unmatched. From germline, CDR1 is DFQATT and CDR2 SNEGSKA (reference sequence). This CDR3 region has 15 residues. CDR3 DNA: TGCAGTGCCAACCGGGGGGAACAATACACAGATACGCAGTATTTT. Protein sequence: CSANRGEQYTDTQYF.

This clonotype was picked up many times. This sequence joins TRBV6-5 and TRBJ1-1; 9 bases agree with TRBD1. CDR1 MNHEY and CDR2 SVGAGI come from the germline V gene. This CDR3 contains 13 residues. The V segment lost 10 bases and the J segment 5 bases; nucleotides outside the gene matches: 8. The CDR3 sequence is CATYRGLSTEAFF. Written as DNA, the CDR3 is TGTGCCACGTACAGGGGGCTAAGTACTGAAGCTTTCTTT.